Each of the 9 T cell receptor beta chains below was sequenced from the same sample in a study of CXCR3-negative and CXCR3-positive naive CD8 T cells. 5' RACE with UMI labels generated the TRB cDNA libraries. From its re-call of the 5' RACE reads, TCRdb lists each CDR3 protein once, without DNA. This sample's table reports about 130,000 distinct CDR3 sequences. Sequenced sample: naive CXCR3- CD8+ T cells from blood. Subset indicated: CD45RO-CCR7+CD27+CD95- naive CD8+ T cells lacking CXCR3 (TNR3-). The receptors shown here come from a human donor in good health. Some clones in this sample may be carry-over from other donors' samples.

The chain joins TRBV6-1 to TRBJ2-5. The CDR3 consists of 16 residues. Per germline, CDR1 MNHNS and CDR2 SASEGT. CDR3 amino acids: CASSEFSRGYQETQYF.

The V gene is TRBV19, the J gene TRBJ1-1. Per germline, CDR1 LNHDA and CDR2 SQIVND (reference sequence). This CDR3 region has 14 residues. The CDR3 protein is CASISPEMNTEAFF.

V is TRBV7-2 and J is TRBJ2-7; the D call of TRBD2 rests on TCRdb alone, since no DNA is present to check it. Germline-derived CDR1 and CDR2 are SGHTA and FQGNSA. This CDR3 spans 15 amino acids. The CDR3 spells CASSLVAEANYEQYF. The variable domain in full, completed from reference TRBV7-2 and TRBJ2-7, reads GAGVSQSPSNKVTEKGKDVELRCDPISGHTALYWYRQSLGQGLEFLIYFQGNSAPDKSGLPSDRFSAERTGGSVSTLTIQRTQQEDSAVYLCASSLVAEANYEQYFGPGTRLTVT.

CDR3 residues: CASRTGPNEQFF. The V gene is TRBV7-9, the J gene TRBJ2-1. CDR1 and CDR2 (germline): SEHNR, FQNEAQ (reference sequence). The CDR3 runs to 12 residues.

The CDR3 protein is CASSSRQGTRYDEQFF. This sequence joins TRBV7-8 and TRBJ2-1; TCRdb names TRBD1, which stays unverified in the absence of DNA. CDR1 is SGHVS, CDR2 FQNEAQ, per germline. The CDR3 has 16 amino acids.

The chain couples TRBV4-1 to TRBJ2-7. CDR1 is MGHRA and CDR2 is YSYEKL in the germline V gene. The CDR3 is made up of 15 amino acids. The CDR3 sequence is CASSQELATTFEQYF.

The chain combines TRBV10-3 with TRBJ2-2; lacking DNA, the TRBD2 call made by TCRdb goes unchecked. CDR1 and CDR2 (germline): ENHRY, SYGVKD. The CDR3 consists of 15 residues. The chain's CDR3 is CAISEREGRFGELFF.

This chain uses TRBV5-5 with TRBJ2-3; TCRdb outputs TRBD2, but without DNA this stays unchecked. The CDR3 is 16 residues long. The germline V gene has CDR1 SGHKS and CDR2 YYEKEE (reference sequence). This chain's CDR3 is CASSLLVRGSTDTQYF.

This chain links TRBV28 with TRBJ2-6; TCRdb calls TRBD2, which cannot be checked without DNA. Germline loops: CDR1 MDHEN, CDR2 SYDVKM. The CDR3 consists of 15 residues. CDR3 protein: CASTPLPSGANVLTF.